This TCR beta chain derives from a study of T cell changes during pregnancy in multiple sclerosis (dated by TCRdb to about 2019). At the level of the whole study: The study examined how the T cell repertoire changed over the course of pregnancy in women with multiple sclerosis.

The V end gives up 2 bases and the J end 2 bases, leaving 9 bases in the junction not matched to a gene. The CDR3, from cysteine to phenylalanine, totals 17 residues. Only the CDR3 DNA is retained, 51 bases long and in frame from the first base. Library preparation employed the immunoSEQ multiplex PCR assay. The source is immuneACCESS, and TCRdb retained only in-frame sequences with V and J called. Part of the clones is not carried over; for the studies checked, unresolved V genes explain less than half of this, and the remainder is unexplained. In all, the sample holds about 47,000 clones, and almost 95% of those were seen once. The ten largest clones add up to roughly 2.2% of the sample. A note on this clone: The clone's antigen remains unknown. Base qualities are missing; no much larger clone stands one base away.

The sample was peripheral blood, taken in the third trimester of pregnancy. The chain is assembled from TRBV23-1 and TRBJ2-7, and 10 junctional nucleotides match TRBD2. TRBV23-1 is designated an ORF whose function remains uncertain. This TCR derives from a female donor with multiple sclerosis, enrolled in a pregnancy study. The CDR3 is CASSQTSGRGPTYEQYF. In nucleotides, the sequence is TGCGCCAGCAGTCAAACGAGCGGGAGGGGACCCACCTACGAGCAGTACTTC.